This T cell receptor (beta chain) is drawn from a study of blood T cell repertoires in COVID-19. Study-level background: Material from acute and convalescent COVID-19 was sourced from the United States, Italy and Spain. Sample material is recorded as cDNA or gDNA derived from T cells, B-cell-depleted T cells, or PBMCs.

The V and J ends lost 3 bases and 0 bases, in that order; junction bases with no gene match: 1. CDR1 KGHSH and CDR2 LQKENI come from the germline V gene. The CDR3 totals 14 residues. Original analysis: For nucleated cells, counts were estimated from reference gene primer amplification. The assay was immunoSEQ multiplex PCR, and TCRdb's table has in-frame clones only and misses some. V, J and clone size were drawn from that table, and D and trimming were deduced from the DNA. The table shows about 200,000 clones, with around 81% occurring only once. This sequence joins TRBV18 and TRBJ2-5, with 7 bases aligning to TRBD1. Sequencing was done on a sample of peripheral blood. The receptor comes from a woman in her 70s with acute or convalescent COVID-19. CDR3 bases: TGTGCCAGCTCACCGGGACAGAACCAAGAGACCCAGTACTTC. The encoded protein is CASSPGQNQETQYF.